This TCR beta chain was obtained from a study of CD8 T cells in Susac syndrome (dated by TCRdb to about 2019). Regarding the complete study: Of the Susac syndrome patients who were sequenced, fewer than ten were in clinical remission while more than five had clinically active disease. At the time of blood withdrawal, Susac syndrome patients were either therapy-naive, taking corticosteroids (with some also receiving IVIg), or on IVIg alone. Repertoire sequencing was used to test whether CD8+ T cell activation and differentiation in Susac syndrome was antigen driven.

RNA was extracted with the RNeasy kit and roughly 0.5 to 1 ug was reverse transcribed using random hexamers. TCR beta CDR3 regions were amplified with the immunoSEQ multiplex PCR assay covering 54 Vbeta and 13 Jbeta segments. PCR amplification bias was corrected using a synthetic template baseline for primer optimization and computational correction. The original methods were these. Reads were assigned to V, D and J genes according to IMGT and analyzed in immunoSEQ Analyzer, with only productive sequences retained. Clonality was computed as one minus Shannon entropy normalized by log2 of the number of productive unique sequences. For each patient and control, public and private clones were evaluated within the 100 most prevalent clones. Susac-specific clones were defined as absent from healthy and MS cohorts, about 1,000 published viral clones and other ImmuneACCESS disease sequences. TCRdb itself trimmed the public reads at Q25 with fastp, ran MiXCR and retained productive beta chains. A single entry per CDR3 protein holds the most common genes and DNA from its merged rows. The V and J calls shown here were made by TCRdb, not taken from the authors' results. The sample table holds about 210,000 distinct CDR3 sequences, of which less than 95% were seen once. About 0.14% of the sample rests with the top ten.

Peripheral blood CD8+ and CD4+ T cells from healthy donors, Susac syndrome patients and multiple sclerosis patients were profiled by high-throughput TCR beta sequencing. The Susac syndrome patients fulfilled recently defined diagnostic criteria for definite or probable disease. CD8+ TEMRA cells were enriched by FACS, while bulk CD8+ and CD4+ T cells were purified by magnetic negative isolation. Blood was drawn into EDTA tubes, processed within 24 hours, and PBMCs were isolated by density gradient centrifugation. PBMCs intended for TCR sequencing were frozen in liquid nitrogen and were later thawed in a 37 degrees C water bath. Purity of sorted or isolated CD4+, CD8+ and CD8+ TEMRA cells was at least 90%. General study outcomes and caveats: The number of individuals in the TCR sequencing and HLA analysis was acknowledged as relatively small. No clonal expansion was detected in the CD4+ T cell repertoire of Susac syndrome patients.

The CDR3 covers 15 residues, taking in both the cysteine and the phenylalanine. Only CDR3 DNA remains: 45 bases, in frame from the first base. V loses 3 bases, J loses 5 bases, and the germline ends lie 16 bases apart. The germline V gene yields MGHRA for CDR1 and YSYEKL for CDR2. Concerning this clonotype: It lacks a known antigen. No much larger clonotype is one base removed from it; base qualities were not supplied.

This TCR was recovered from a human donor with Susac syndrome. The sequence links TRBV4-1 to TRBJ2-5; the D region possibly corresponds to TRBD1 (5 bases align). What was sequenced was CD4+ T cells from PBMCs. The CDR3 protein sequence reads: CASSQGRSSLETQYF. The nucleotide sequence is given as TGCGCCAGCAGCCAGGGGCGATCCTCATTGGAGACCCAGTACTTC.